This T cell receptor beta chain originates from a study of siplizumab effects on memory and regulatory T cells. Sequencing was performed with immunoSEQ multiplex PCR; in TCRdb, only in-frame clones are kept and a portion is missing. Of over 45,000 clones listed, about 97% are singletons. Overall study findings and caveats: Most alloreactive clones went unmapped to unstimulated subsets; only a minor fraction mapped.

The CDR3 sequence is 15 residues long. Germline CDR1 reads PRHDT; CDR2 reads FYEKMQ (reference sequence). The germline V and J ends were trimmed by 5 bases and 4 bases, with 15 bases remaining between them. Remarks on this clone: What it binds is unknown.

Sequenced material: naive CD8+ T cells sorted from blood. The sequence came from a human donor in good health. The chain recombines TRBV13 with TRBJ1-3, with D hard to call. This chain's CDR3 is CASSKTGGPGNTIYF. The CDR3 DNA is TGTGCCAGCAGCAAAACGGGTGGGCCCGGAAACACCATATATTTT.